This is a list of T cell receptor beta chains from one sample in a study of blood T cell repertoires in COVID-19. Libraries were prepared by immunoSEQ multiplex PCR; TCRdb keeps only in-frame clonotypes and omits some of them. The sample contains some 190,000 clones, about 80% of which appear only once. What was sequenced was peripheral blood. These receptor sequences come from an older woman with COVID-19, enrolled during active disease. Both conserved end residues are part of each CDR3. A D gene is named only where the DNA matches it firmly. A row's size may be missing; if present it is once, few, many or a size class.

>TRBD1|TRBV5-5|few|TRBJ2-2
TGTGCCAGCAGCTTGGGGACAGGGAAAGCCGGGGAGCTGTTTTTT
CASSLGTGKAGELFF
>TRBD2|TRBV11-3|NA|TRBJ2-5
TGTGCCAGCAGCCCCGGGGGGGCCAGGGGCTCTTCGGAGACCCAGTACTTC
CASSPGGARGSSETQYF
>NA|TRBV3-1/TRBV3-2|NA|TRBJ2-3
TGTGCCAGCGGCGGCGTCCCAGATACGCAGTATTTT
CASGGVPDTQYF
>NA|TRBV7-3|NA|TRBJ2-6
TGTGCCAGCAGCGTCGGGTCTGGGGCCAACGTCCTGACTTTC
CASSVGSGANVLTF
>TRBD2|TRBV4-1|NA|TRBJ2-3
TGCGCCAGCAGCCAAGAAAGGGCGGGGGCGGGGGGAGATACGCAGTATTTT
CASSQERAGAGGDTQYF
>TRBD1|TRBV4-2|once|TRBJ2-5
TGTGCCAGCAGCCAAGCACAGGGGGGCGAGACCCAGTACTTC
CASSQAQGGETQYF
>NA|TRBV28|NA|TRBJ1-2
TGTGCCAGCACCCCTGGGGGCGCGGATGGCTACACCTTC
CASTPGGADGYTF
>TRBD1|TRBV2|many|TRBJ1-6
TGTGCCACACGACAGGGTTATAATTCACCCCTCCACTTT
CATRQGYNSPLHF
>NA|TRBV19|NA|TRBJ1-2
TGTGCCAGTAGTACAGGGTTCTCCTATGGCTACACCTTC
CASSTGFSYGYTF
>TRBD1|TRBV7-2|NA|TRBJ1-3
TGTGCCAGCAGCGAACAGGGGGCCGCGGGAAACACCATATATTTT
CASSEQGAAGNTIYF
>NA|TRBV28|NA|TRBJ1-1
TGTGCCAGCAGCCAGGATCCCGGAGAGCGGGCTTTCTTT
CASSQDPGERAFF
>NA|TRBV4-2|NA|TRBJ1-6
TGTGCCAGCAGCCAAGAAATGAGGTCACCCCTCCACTTT
CASSQEMRSPLHF
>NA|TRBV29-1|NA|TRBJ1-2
TGCAGCGGGGGGCGCAGGGGTGTCAGCTACACCTTC
CSGGRRGVSYTF
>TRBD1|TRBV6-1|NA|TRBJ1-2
TGTGCCAGCAGTGGAACCACAGGGGCATCAGGCGGGGGCTACACCTTC
CASSGTTGASGGGYTF
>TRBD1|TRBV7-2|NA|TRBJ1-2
TGTGCCAGCAGCCCAAGACCCGGACAGGGGAACTATGGCTACACCTTC
CASSPRPGQGNYGYTF
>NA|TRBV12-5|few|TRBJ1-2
TGTGCTAGTGGTTTTATGGAGAGGAACTATGGCTACACCTTC
CASGFMERNYGYTF
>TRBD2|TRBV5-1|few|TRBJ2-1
TGCGCCAGCAGGTCCGGGACTAACAATGAGCAGTTCTTC
CASRSGTNNEQFF
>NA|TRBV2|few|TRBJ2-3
TGTGCCAGCAACCCCGGACTAAAAGATACGCAGTATTTT
CASNPGLKDTQYF
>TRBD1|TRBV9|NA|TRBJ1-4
TGTGCCAGCAGCGTAGGGACAGGAGCGGAAAAACTGTTTTTT
CASSVGTGAEKLFF
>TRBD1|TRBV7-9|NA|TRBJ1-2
TGTGCCAGCAGCCCGGGACAGAACTATGGCTACACCTTC
CASSPGQNYGYTF
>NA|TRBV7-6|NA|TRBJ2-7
TGTGCCAGCAGCTACAGCCCCTCGGGATTAGGCCTTACCTACGAGCAGTACTTC
CASSYSPSGLGLTYEQYF
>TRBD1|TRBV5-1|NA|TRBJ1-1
TGCGCCAGCAGCCCCGGGACAGGACAGAACACTGAAGCTTTCTTT
CASSPGTGQNTEAFF
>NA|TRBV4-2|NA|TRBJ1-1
TGTGCCAGCAGCCACCGCCGCGGCCCGGGCACTGAAGCTTTCTTT
CASSHRRGPGTEAFF
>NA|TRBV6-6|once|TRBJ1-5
TGTGCCAGCAGTTATTGGGAGGGGTATGGTCAGCCCCAGCATTTT
CASSYWEGYGQPQHF
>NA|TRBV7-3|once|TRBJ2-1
TGTGCCAGCAGCCCCCTGGGGGAGGCCCGGGACAATGAGCAGTTCTTC
CASSPLGEARDNEQFF
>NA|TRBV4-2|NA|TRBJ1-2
TGTGCCAGCAGCCAAGATCGGGCGGGGTCCGGCTACACCTTC
CASSQDRAGSGYTF
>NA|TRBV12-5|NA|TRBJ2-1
TGTGCTAGTGGTTTGGTCGCCGGACAGAACAATGAGCAGTTCTTC
CASGLVAGQNNEQFF
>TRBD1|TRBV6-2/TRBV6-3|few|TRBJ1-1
TGTGCCAGCAGTTCACAGGGGGCATCGGACACTGAAGCTTTCTTT
CASSSQGASDTEAFF
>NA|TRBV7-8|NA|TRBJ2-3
TGTGCCAGCAACTCCGGCACAGATACGCAGTATTTT
CASNSGTDTQYF
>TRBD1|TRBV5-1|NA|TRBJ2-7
TGCGCCAGCAGCTTGGGACAGGGGCTAACCTACGAGCAGTACTTC
CASSLGQGLTYEQYF
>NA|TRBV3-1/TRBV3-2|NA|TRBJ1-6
TGTGCCAGCAGCCAAGTGAACTCGAGGGATTCACCCCTCCACTTT
CASSQVNSRDSPLHF
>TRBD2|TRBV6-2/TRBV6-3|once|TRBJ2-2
TGTGCCAGCAGTTGGATTAGGACTAGCGGGGGGACCGGGGAGCTGTTTTTT
CASSWIRTSGGTGELFF
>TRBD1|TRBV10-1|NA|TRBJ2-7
TGCGCCAGCAGCTCGGACAGGGTCTACGAGCAGTACTTC
CASSSDRVYEQYF
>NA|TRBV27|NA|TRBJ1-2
TGTGCCAGTTCCCCAGGGGCTAACTATGGCTACACCTTC
CASSPGANYGYTF
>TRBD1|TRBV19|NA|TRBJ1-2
TGTGCCAGTAGTATATTCGGGACAGGGAATGTCTTGGATGGCTACACCTTC
CASSIFGTGNVLDGYTF
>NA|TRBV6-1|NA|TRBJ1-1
TGTGCCAGCAGTGAAGGGGTACAGAGATTTGAAGCTTTCTTT
CASSEGVQRFEAFF
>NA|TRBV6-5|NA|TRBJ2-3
TGTGCCAGCAGTTACGGATCCGGGGTAGGGGATACGCAGTATTTT
CASSYGSGVGDTQYF
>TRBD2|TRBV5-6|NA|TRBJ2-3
TGTGCCAGCAGCCGACGCGCCGGGACTAGCGGGTATGGGCAGTATTTT
CASSRRAGTSGYGQYF
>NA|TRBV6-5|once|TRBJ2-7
TGTGCCAGCAGACGGGACACGGCTGCCTACGAGCAGTACTTC
CASRRDTAAYEQYF
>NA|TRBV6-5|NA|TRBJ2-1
TGTGCCAGCAGGAAAGAGGGTCATGGTGAGCAGTTCTTC
CASRKEGHGEQFF
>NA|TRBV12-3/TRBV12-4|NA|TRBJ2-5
TGTGCCAGCAGCCGGGTGAATTTGGGGACCCAGTACTTC
CASSRVNLGTQYF
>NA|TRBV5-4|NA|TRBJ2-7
TGTGCCAGCAGCTTAAGCGGAACCTACGAGCAGTACTTC
CASSLSGTYEQYF
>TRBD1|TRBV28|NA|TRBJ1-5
TGTGCCAGCAGTTTAGGACAGGTGAGCAATCAGCCCCAGCATTTT
CASSLGQVSNQPQHF
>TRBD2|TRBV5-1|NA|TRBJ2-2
TGCGCCAGCAGCCCTTACGGACTAGCGGGGGCCGGGGAGCTGTTTTTT
CASSPYGLAGAGELFF
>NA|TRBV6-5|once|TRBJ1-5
TGTGCCAGCAGTTACTCGTCGGGGAGAAATCAGCCCCAGCATTTT
CASSYSSGRNQPQHF
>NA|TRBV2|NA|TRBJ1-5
TGTGCCAGCAGTGGGGACTTCAATCAGCCCCAGCATTTT
CASSGDFNQPQHF
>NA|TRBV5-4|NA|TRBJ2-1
TGTGCCAGCAGCAGCAGACGAGACTATATCAATGAGCAGTTCTTC
CASSSRRDYINEQFF
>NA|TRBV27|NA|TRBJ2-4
TGTGCCAGCAGCATACTAGCCAAAAACATTCAGTACTTC
CASSILAKNIQYF
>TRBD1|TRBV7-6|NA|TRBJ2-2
TGTGCCAGCAGCCCTAGTGGGACAGGGTACGCCGGGGAGCTGTTTTTT
CASSPSGTGYAGELFF
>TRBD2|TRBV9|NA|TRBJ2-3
TGTGCCAGCAGCGTCGATAGCGGGAGTGGGACAGATACGCAGTATTTT
CASSVDSGSGTDTQYF
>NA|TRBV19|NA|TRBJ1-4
TGTGCCACAAAAAACGGTGAAAAACTGTTTTTT
CATKNGEKLFF
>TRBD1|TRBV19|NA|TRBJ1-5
TGTGCCAGTAGTATCTACCGGGACAGGGGGCCCGATCAGCCCCAGCATTTT
CASSIYRDRGPDQPQHF
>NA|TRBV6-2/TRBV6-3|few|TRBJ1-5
TGTGCCAGCAGTTTAGGCGTAGGGGCCCCAAACCCCAATCAGCCCCAGCATTTT
CASSLGVGAPNPNQPQHF
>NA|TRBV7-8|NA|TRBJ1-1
TGTGCCAGCAGCTTAGTGTCGCCAGGAAAGGGGGCTGAAGCTTTCTTT
CASSLVSPGKGAEAFF